This passage covers 32 T cell receptor beta chains from one sample sequenced in a study of cytomegalovirus exposure and HLA in healthy donors. Primers for the PCR totalled 60 Vbeta and 13 Jbeta. Some clones are missing from TCRdb's copy, which holds only in-frame ones; the method was immunoSEQ multiplex PCR. The sample includes over 90,000 clones, roughly two thirds of them seen just once. The sequencing sample was made of PBMCs. These TCRs come from a man in his forties in good health and CMV-seronegative.

The chain has TRBV7-2 and TRBJ1-2, with TRBD1 as a possible D gene (6 bases). This CDR3 spans 13 amino acids. The V end was cut by 5 bases, the J end by 2 bases, with 9 bases between. Germline loops: CDR1 SGHTA, CDR2 FQGNSA. The CDR3 protein is CASSETGNYGYTF. The CDR3 bases are TGTGCCAGCAGCGAAACAGGGAACTATGGCTACACCTTC. The variable domain in full, completed from reference TRBV7-2 and TRBJ1-2, reads GAGVSQSPSNKVTEKGKDVELRCDPISGHTALYWYRQSLGQGLEFLIYFQGNSAPDKSGLPSDRFSAERTGGSVSTLTIQRTQQEDSAVYLCASSETGNYGYTFGSGTRLTVV.

This clone was recorded a few times. The chain couples TRBV6-6 to TRBJ2-3, with 11 bases matching TRBD2. The CDR3 spans 15 residues. Germline CDR1 reads MNHNY; CDR2 reads SVGAGI (reference sequence). After removal of 6 bases from V and 1 base from J, the junction contained 3 bases not matched to a gene. The CDR3 protein is CASRVLAGGTDTQYF. The CDR3 region has the DNA TGTGCCAGCAGGGTACTAGCGGGGGGCACAGATACGCAGTATTTT.

The chain is built from TRBV5-4 and TRBJ2-5, with 9 nucleotides matching TRBD2. The CDR3 has 14 residues. Germline CDR1 is SGHNT and CDR2 is YYREEE (reference sequence). V was clipped by 3 bases and J by 5 bases; unmatched bases: 5. CDR3 DNA: TGTGCCAGCAGCTCCGGGACTAGCTCCGAGACCCAGTACTTC. Protein sequence: CASSSGTSSETQYF.

The chain joins TRBV7-9 to TRBJ1-1; 7 bases are a match to TRBD1. There are 14 residues in the CDR3. Germline-derived CDR1 and CDR2 are SEHNR and FQNEAQ (reference sequence). V lost 0 bases, J lost 4 bases, and 2 bases stayed unmatched. The CDR3 DNA is TGTGCCAGCAGCTTAGCAGGGGGCATCACTGAAGCTTTCTTT. This gives the protein CASSLAGGITEAFF.

The chain carries TRBV7-2 and TRBJ2-1, with 9 bases lining up with TRBD2. This CDR3 has 15 residues. Trimming took 1 base from V and 7 from J; bases not matched to a gene: 5. Germline-derived CDR1 and CDR2 are SGHTA and FQGNSA. CDR3 protein: CASSLDSGGWNEQFF. CDR3 sequence (DNA): TGTGCCAGCAGCTTAGATAGCGGGGGTTGGAATGAGCAGTTCTTC. The variable domain in full, completed from reference TRBV7-2 and TRBJ2-1, reads GAGVSQSPSNKVTEKGKDVELRCDPISGHTALYWYRQSLGQGLEFLIYFQGNSAPDKSGLPSDRFSAERTGGSVSTLTIQRTQQEDSAVYLCASSLDSGGWNEQFFGPGTRLTVL.

This sequence joins TRBV2 and TRBJ2-2; 9 positions agree with TRBD2. The germline gives CDR1 SNHLY, CDR2 FYNNEI. The CDR3 totals 14 residues. V dropped 7 bases and J dropped 6; count of bases not matched to a gene: 6. The chain's CDR3 is CASTGTSLPGELFF. CDR3 nucleotides: TGTGCCAGCACCGGGACTAGCCTCCCCGGGGAGCTGTTTTTT.

This chain links TRBV2 with TRBJ2-1; 9 bases align to TRBD2. The CDR3 consists of 15 residues. Looked up from germline, CDR1 is SNHLY and CDR2 is FYNNEI. J lost 5 bases, V lost 7 bases, and 9 bases had no gene match. The CDR3 spells CASTIISGGHNEQFF. CDR3 coding DNA: TGTGCCAGCACGATTATTAGCGGGGGTCACAATGAGCAGTTCTTC.

The rearrangement links TRBV29-1 to TRBJ2-7; D possibly corresponds to TRBD1 (6 bases). Trimming took 6 bases from V and 0 from J, leaving 12 bases between them. The CDR3 extends over 13 amino acids. In germline, CDR1 is SQVTM, CDR2 ANQGSEA. The CDR3 sequence is CSVLRDNSYEQYF. Written as DNA, the CDR3 is TGCAGCGTCCTCCGGGACAACTCCTACGAGCAGTACTTC.

The chain uses TRBV15 and TRBJ2-7; D is uncertain. The V end was cut by 8 bases, the J end by 6 bases, with 20 bases between. The germline V gene has CDR1 LNHNV and CDR2 YYDKDF (reference sequence). This CDR3 contains 14 residues. The CDR3, as DNA: TGTGCCACCCGACCGGTCTTACAGTTTGGCGAGCAGTACTTC. It codes for CATRPVLQFGEQYF.

The J gene is TRBJ2-7, the V gene TRBV27; 12 bases agree with TRBD2. The CDR3 runs to 16 residues. After removal of 4 bases from V and 2 bases from J, the junction contained 6 bases not matched to a gene. Germline loops: CDR1 MNHEY, CDR2 SMNVEV (reference sequence). CDR3 region: CASSSIWTSGTYEQYF. In DNA, the CDR3 is TGTGCCAGCAGTTCCATTTGGACTAGCGGGACCTACGAGCAGTACTTC.

The chain links TRBV4-3 to TRBJ2-3, with 9 positions matching TRBD2. CDR1 is LGHNA, CDR2 YSLEER, per germline. V dropped 2 bases and J dropped 6; count of bases not matched to a gene: 12. This CDR3 contains 17 residues. The CDR3 here is CASSQRLAGKMGDTQYF. CDR3 nucleotides: TGCGCCAGCAGCCAAAGGCTAGCGGGGAAAATGGGGGATACGCAGTATTTT.

The V gene is TRBV5-1, the J gene TRBJ2-5, with 7 bases fitting TRBD1. Germline CDR1 reads SGHRS; CDR2 reads YFSETQ. The CDR3 runs 13 residues. J was trimmed by 5 bases and V by 6 bases; bases with no gene match: 7. The CDR3 here is CASKTGVGETQYF. The DNA for the CDR3 is TGCGCCAGCAAAACAGGGGTGGGGGAGACCCAGTACTTC.

The chain carries TRBV7-9 and TRBJ1-2; D is perhaps TRBD1 (6 bases). Per germline, CDR1 SEHNR and CDR2 FQNEAQ (reference sequence). This CDR3 has 14 residues. The V gene lost 2 bases and the J gene lost 4 bases, with 11 bases spanning the gap. This chain's CDR3 is CASSLSGQIYGYTF. The CDR3 bases are TGTGCCAGCAGCTTATCCGGACAGATCTATGGCTACACCTTC.

The chain links TRBV5-1 to TRBJ1-1, with D maybe TRBD1 (5 bases). The germline V gene has CDR1 SGHRS and CDR2 YFSETQ. V lost 0 bases and J 1 base, leaving 7 bases between the germline ends. The CDR3 consists of 14 residues. Written as DNA, the CDR3 is TGCGCCAGCAGCTTGGACAGGCCGAACACTGAAGCTTTCTTT. Translated: CASSLDRPNTEAFF.

This clone was detected many times. The chain combines TRBV5-5 with TRBJ1-1; unclear D gene. The CDR3 sequence is 14 residues long. Trimming stripped 0 bases from V and 4 bases from J, with 10 bases between. Germline CDR1 SGHKS, CDR2 YYEKEE (reference sequence). In DNA, the CDR3 is TGTGCCAGCAGCTTGGTAGGGAGAAGCACTGAAGCTTTCTTT. Protein product: CASSLVGRSTEAFF. The full variable domain, with the rest looked up from reference TRBV5-5 and TRBJ1-1, is DAGVTQSPTHLIKTRGQQVTLRCSPISGHKSVSWYQQVLGQGPQFIFQYYEKEERGRGNFPDRFSARQFPNYSSELNVNALLLGDSALYLCASSLVGRSTEAFFGQGTRLTVV.

The chain couples TRBV2 to TRBJ1-6; 7 bases agree with TRBD1. Germline-derived CDR1 and CDR2 are SNHLY and FYNNEI. The CDR3 length is 15 residues. V was clipped by 5 bases and J by 8 bases; unmatched bases: 9. CDR3 sequence: CASSRDSVRDSPLHF. In DNA, the CDR3 is TGTGCCAGCAGTCGGGACAGCGTTCGGGATTCACCCCTCCACTTT.

The rearrangement joins TRBV6-5 to TRBJ2-4; D unresolved. This CDR3 is 14 amino acids long. CDR1 and CDR2 from the germline V gene are MNHEY and SVGAGI. V shed 6 bases and J shed 3 bases, with 12 bases lying between them. CDR3 amino acids: CASSRGVDKNIQYF. In DNA, the CDR3 is TGTGCCAGCAGCAGAGGAGTTGACAAAAACATTCAGTACTTC.

The chain employs TRBV9 and TRBJ2-7; D gene unclear. V was trimmed by 0 bases and J by 6 bases, leaving 7 bases between them. This CDR3 comprises 12 residues. The germline gives CDR1 SGDLS, CDR2 YYNGEE. The CDR3 region is CASSVAATEQYF. The CDR3, as DNA: TGTGCCAGCAGCGTAGCCGCTACCGAGCAGTACTTC.

This clone was seen only a few times. J is TRBJ1-1 and V is TRBV5-5, with 10 nucleotides matching TRBD1. This CDR3 spans 15 amino acids. CDR1 is SGHKS and CDR2 is YYEKEE in the germline V gene (reference sequence). The trim removed 4 bases at V and 6 bases at J, leaving 9 bases unmatched. The CDR3 here is CASSTPGQGSPEAFF. The CDR3 DNA reads as TGTGCCAGCAGCACACCGGGACAGGGGTCCCCTGAAGCTTTCTTT.

This clone was seen a few times. This sample includes further DNA sequences coding for the same CDR3. V and J are TRBV5-6 and TRBJ1-2, with D perhaps matching TRBD1 (5 bases). With 2 bases removed from V and 1 base from J, the gap between germline ends came to 6 bases. CDR1 SGHDT and CDR2 YYEEEE come from the germline V gene. The CDR3 is 13 residues long. The CDR3 sequence is CASSFQGNYGYTF. CDR3 sequence (DNA): TGTGCCAGCAGCTTTCAGGGTAACTATGGCTACACCTTC.

The chain links TRBV7-9 to TRBJ1-1, with D unclear. Between the trimmed V and J ends, which lost 3 bases and 3 bases, there was a span of 8 bases. The germline CDR1 and CDR2 sequences are SEHNR and FQNEAQ (reference sequence). The CDR3 has 13 residues. The CDR3 region is CASSFRVYTEAFF. The DNA for the CDR3 is TGTGCCAGCAGCTTTCGGGTCTACACTGAAGCTTTCTTT.

The V call is TRBV2, the J call TRBJ2-7; D is unclear. In germline, CDR1 is SNHLY, CDR2 FYNNEI. CDR3 length: 16 amino acids. Trimming pared 1 base from V and 3 bases from J, leaving 16 bases between. CDR3 amino acids: CASSEVVITVLYEQYF. DNA of the CDR3: TGTGCCAGCAGTGAAGTCGTCATAACTGTCCTCTACGAGCAGTACTTC.

This clone was seen only once. The chain employs TRBV27 and TRBJ2-3; TRBD2 agrees at 11 bases. There are 16 residues in the CDR3. V dropped 3 bases and J dropped 1; count of bases not matched to a gene: 3. CDR1 is MNHEY, CDR2 SMNVEV, per germline (reference sequence). This CDR3 reads CASSFLAGGGTDTQYF. The CDR3 bases are TGTGCCAGCAGTTTCCTAGCGGGGGGAGGCACAGATACGCAGTATTTT.

The chain couples TRBV28 to TRBJ1-2; TRBD1 matches 9 bases. J lost 6 bases, V lost 4 bases, and 6 bases had no gene match. The CDR3 is 14 amino acids. Germline lookup yields CDR1 MDHEN and CDR2 SYDVKM. CDR3 in amino acids: CASSSGQGSDGYTF. The CDR3 nucleotides are TGTGCCAGCAGTTCTGGACAGGGGAGCGATGGCTACACCTTC.

The chain has TRBV5-1 and TRBJ1-1; maybe TRBD1 (5 bases). CDR1 is SGHRS and CDR2 is YFSETQ in the germline V gene. Trimming took 1 base from V and 5 from J, leaving 9 bases between them. The CDR3 loop spans 13 amino acids. Written as DNA, the CDR3 is TGCGCCAGCAGCTTGATGGGGGGGACTGAAGCTTTCTTT. Translated: CASSLMGGTEAFF. The entire variable domain, with the rest obtained from reference TRBV5-1 and TRBJ1-1, is as follows: KAGVTQTPRYLIKTRGQQVTLSCSPISGHRSVSWYQQTPGQGLQFLFEYFSETQRNKGNFPGRFSGRQFSNSRSEMNVSTLELGDSALYLCASSLMGGTEAFFGQGTRLTVV.

This clone appeared a few times. V is TRBV4-3 and J is TRBJ2-1; 11 nucleotides line up with TRBD2. The CDR3 runs 16 residues. With 0 bases clipped from V and 7 bases from J, the junction kept 5 bases outside the gene matches. Germline assignment: CDR1 LGHNA and CDR2 YSLEER. The CDR3 reads CASSQEGTSGPNEQFF. The CDR3 DNA sequence: TGCGCCAGCAGCCAAGAAGGGACTAGCGGACCTAATGAGCAGTTCTTC.

A remark on this clone: The same CDR3 also results from other DNA sequences found in this sample. This sequence joins TRBV5-4 and TRBJ2-7; 9 positions agree with TRBD2. The ends lost 0 bases at V and 3 bases at J; junction bases unmatched: 4. Germline V lookup: CDR1 SGHNT, CDR2 YYREEE (reference sequence). There are 15 residues in the CDR3. CDR3 residues: CASSLGQRGDYEQYF. DNA for the CDR3: TGTGCCAGCAGCTTGGGTCAGCGGGGGGACTACGAGCAGTACTTC.

This chain connects TRBV29-1 to TRBJ2-7, with D unresolved. The CDR3 extends over 12 amino acids. The germline V and J ends were trimmed by 0 bases and 6 bases, with 9 bases remaining between them. Germline values: CDR1 SQVTM, CDR2 ANQGSEA. The CDR3 DNA is TGCAGCGTTGAAGATGGCGCTAGCGAGCAGTACTTC. It is translated as CSVEDGASEQYF.

The CDR3, as DNA: TGTGCCAGCAGCTTAGCCCTAGCGGCCCTATCCTACGAGCAGTACTTC. Encoded protein: CASSLALAALSYEQYF. This sequence joins TRBV7-2 and TRBJ2-7, with 7 bases fitting TRBD2. Germline CDR1 is SGHTA and CDR2 is FQGNSA. The CDR3 loop spans 16 amino acids. Trimming at V came to 0 bases and at J to 1 base, leaving 6 bases not matched to a gene.

V gene TRBV12-5 combines with J gene TRBJ1-5, with 8 bases identical to TRBD1. The CDR3 has 15 residues. From germline, CDR1 is LGHNT and CDR2 FRNRAP. The J segment lost 5 bases and the V segment lost 5 bases, leaving 8 bases of the junction unmatched. CDR3 DNA sequence: TGTGCTAGTGGTGGGACAGGACCTGGGGATCAGCCCCAGCATTTT. Protein sequence: CASGGTGPGDQPQHF.

The table lists this clone with a few counts. This rearrangement joins TRBV9 to TRBJ2-1, with TRBD2 identical over 13 bases. The germline CDR1 and CDR2 sequences are SGDLS and YYNGEE. CDR3 length: 18 amino acids. The V gene end was trimmed by 5 bases and the J gene end by 0 bases; junction bases not matched to a gene: 8. CDR3 region: CASSPGLAGPSSYNEQFF. DNA of the CDR3: TGTGCCAGCAGTCCGGGACTAGCGGGGCCGAGCTCCTACAATGAGCAGTTCTTC. The variable domain in full, completed from reference TRBV9 and TRBJ2-1, reads DSGVTQTPKHLITATGQRVTLRCSPRSGDLSVYWYQQSLDQGLQFLIQYYNGEERAKGNILERFSAQQFPDLHSELNLSSLELGDSALYFCASSPGLAGPSSYNEQFFGPGTRLTVL.

The chain is built from TRBV2 and TRBJ2-5, with 7 bases matching TRBD2. Trimming at V came to 7 bases and at J to 1 base, leaving 9 bases not matched to a gene. Germline CDR1 reads SNHLY; CDR2 reads FYNNEI. The CDR3 totals 15 residues. This CDR3 is CASIKSGATQETQYF. The CDR3 bases are TGTGCCAGCATTAAAAGCGGGGCCACCCAAGAGACCCAGTACTTC.